Presented here are 24 T cell receptor beta chains from one specimen sequenced in a study of OX40 agonist ivuxolimab in advanced cancers. TCRdb's copy holds only in-frame clones and misses some; the assay was immunoSEQ multiplex PCR. The profile shows tens of thousands of clones, 85% to 90% of them singletons. The sequences come from CD4+ or CD8+ T cells sorted from blood, collected in a trial of the OX40 agonist ivuxolimab. Receptor source: an adult with an advanced solid tumor such as melanoma, head and neck, liver or kidney cancer.

This chain joins TRBV4-1 and TRBJ2-7; TRBD2 aligns across 10 bases. Germline V gives CDR1 MGHRA, CDR2 YSYEKL. CDR3 length: 19 amino acids. V lost 1 base, J lost 0 bases, and 12 bases stayed unmatched. The CDR3 DNA follows: TGCGCCAGCAGCCAAGGGTATTACGCCGGGACTAGCGCCTCCTACGAGCAGTACTTC. Translation: CASSQGYYAGTSASYEQYF.

The J gene is TRBJ2-3, the V gene TRBV7-3; 11 bases map to TRBD2. The ends lost 5 bases at V and 0 bases at J; junction bases unmatched: 7. There are 17 residues in the CDR3. Germline V gene data show CDR1 as SGHTA and CDR2 as FQGTGA. The CDR3 nucleotides read TGTGCCAGCAGCGCCGGACTAGCGGGTACTAGCACAGATACGCAGTATTTT. It encodes CASSAGLAGTSTDTQYF.

The chain combines TRBV4-3 with TRBJ2-7; the D is unclear. Germline-derived CDR1 and CDR2 are LGHNA and YSLEER. Trimming took 1 base from V and 7 from J, leaving 14 bases between them. The CDR3 spans 14 residues. The CDR3 is CASSQGQGYDEQYF. In DNA form, the CDR3 reads TGCGCCAGCAGCCAAGGGCAAGGTTATGATGAGCAGTACTTC.

The rearrangement uses TRBV2 and TRBJ2-7; TRBD2 aligns across 8 bases. The CDR3 totals 14 residues. The ends lost 5 bases at V and 3 bases at J; junction bases unmatched: 6. Germline V gene data show CDR1 as SNHLY and CDR2 as FYNNEI. The CDR3 region has the DNA TGTGCCAGCAGTATCAGCGGGAGCTACTACGAGCAGTACTTC. It encodes CASSISGSYYEQYF.

The rearrangement joins TRBV21-1 to TRBJ2-1; TRBD2, as called in the table, went unchecked against the DNA. TRBV21-1 is deemed a pseudogene. This CDR3 comprises 19 residues. The CDR3 DNA reads as TGTGCCAGCAGCAAAGGGACTAGCGGGAGGGCCGGTTCCTACAATGAGCAGTTCTTC. Translated: CASSKGTSGRAGSYNEQFF.

CDR3 coding DNA: TGTGCCACCTTACAGGGTAGCGGGAGGGCCAGAAGCTACAATGAGCAGTTCTTC. This encodes CATLQGSGRARSYNEQFF. This chain links TRBV21-1 with TRBJ2-1; the listed D gene, TRBD2, was not tested against the DNA. TRBV21-1 is labeled a pseudogene. The CDR3 runs 18 residues.

The chain has TRBV9 and TRBJ2-3; TRBD2 matches at 12 bases. This CDR3 contains 19 residues. Germline CDR1 reads SGDLS; CDR2 reads YYNGEE. Trimming at V came to 4 bases and at J to 1 base, leaving 13 bases not matched to a gene. The CDR3 reads CASSLFPGLAGNGTDTQYF. CDR3 nucleotide sequence: TGTGCCAGCAGCCTTTTCCCGGGACTAGCGGGCAACGGCACAGATACGCAGTATTTT.

The chain couples TRBV28 to TRBJ1-1, with 7 bases identical to TRBD1. V lost 5 bases, J lost 4 bases, and 7 bases stayed unmatched. From germline, CDR1 is MDHEN and CDR2 SYDVKM. The CDR3 extends over 14 amino acids. The CDR3 loop is CASSLTTGRTEAFF. In DNA form, the CDR3 reads TGTGCCAGCAGTCTTACGACAGGGCGCACTGAAGCTTTCTTT.

The CDR3 sequence is CASSLSGFTITKETQYF. The CDR3 DNA reads TGTGCCAGCAGTTTATCAGGGTTCACCATAACAAAAGAGACCCAGTACTTC. The chain couples TRBV28 to TRBJ2-5, with D possibly being TRBD1 (5 bases). The V gene's germline CDR1 is MDHEN and CDR2 SYDVKM. Trimming cost V 1 base and J 3 bases, with 18 bases left between them. This CDR3 region has 17 residues.

J is TRBJ2-5 and V is TRBV7-9; 9 positions match TRBD2. CDR3 length: 15 amino acids. J lost 5 bases, V lost 10 bases, and 14 bases had no gene match. Germline lookup yields CDR1 SEHNR and CDR2 FQNEAQ (reference sequence). The CDR3 region has the DNA TGTGCCACAAAGGGGGCGGGAGGGCCAATGGAGACCCAGTACTTC. This translates into CATKGAGGPMETQYF.

In its sample, this clone was seen a few times. The chain carries TRBV9 and TRBJ2-1; the D is unclear. This CDR3 has 18 residues. Germline assignment: CDR1 SGDLS and CDR2 YYNGEE. V was cut by 0 bases and J by 4 bases, with 20 bases left in between. This chain's CDR3 is CASSVAPFISLEYNEQFF. In DNA, the CDR3 is TGTGCCAGCAGCGTAGCCCCATTCATCAGTCTTGAATACAATGAGCAGTTCTTC.

The V and J genes are TRBV9 and TRBJ2-7; possible D gene TRBD2, 5 bases. Per germline, CDR1 SGDLS and CDR2 YYNGEE. Trimming stripped 0 bases from V and 4 bases from J, with 14 bases between. The CDR3 extends over 15 amino acids. The CDR3 loop reads CASSVGEAVWYEQYF. The DNA of the CDR3 is TGTGCCAGCAGCGTAGGGGAAGCGGTTTGGTACGAGCAGTACTTC.

This clone was seen a handful of times. Germline and junction disagree at one end, which may indicate a read error. The gene calls are TRBV7-3 and TRBJ2-3, with a weak D call TRBD1 (5 bases). Germline-derived CDR1 and CDR2 are SGHTA and FQGTGA. The CDR3 runs to 14 residues. This CDR3 reads CASSLTGSTDTQYF. The DNA for the CDR3 is TGTGCCAGCAGCCTAACAGGCAGCACAGATACGCAGTATTTT.

This rearrangement joins TRBV27 to TRBJ2-1; either TRBD1 or TRBD2 may fit D (5 bases each). The germline CDR1 and CDR2 sequences are MNHEY and SMNVEV (reference sequence). The germline V and J ends were trimmed by 4 bases and 5 bases, with 12 bases remaining between them. CDR3 length equals 14 residues. Here the CDR3 reads CASSSGTNHNEQFF. CDR3 bases: TGTGCCAGCAGTTCTGGGACCAACCACAATGAGCAGTTCTTC.

This chain connects TRBV11-2 to TRBJ2-5; 11 bases are shared with TRBD1. This CDR3 is 16 amino acids long. Germline assignment: CDR1 SGHAT and CDR2 FQNNGV. The ends lost 4 bases at V and 4 bases at J; junction bases unmatched: 8. This chain's CDR3 is CASSSTGTGGGETQYF. CDR3 bases: TGTGCCAGCAGCTCGACCGGGACAGGGGGTGGAGAGACCCAGTACTTC.

This chain links TRBV4-1 with TRBJ2-3, with 8 bases identical to TRBD2. CDR1 is MGHRA and CDR2 is YSYEKL in the germline V gene. V lost 1 base, J lost 6 bases, and 12 bases stayed unmatched. The CDR3 has 17 amino acids. CDR3: CASSQVTSGSPADTQYF. The DNA of the CDR3 is TGCGCCAGCAGCCAAGTCACAAGCGGGAGTCCCGCGGATACGCAGTATTTT.

J is TRBJ2-3 and V is TRBV29-1; D is uncertain. The ends were cut back, 6 bases at V and 3 bases at J, with 7 bases in the middle. The CDR3 is 11 amino acids. The V gene's germline CDR1 is SQVTM and CDR2 ANQGSEA. The CDR3 region is CSVAETDTQYF. The DNA for the CDR3 is TGCAGCGTGGCCGAGACAGATACGCAGTATTTT.

The rearrangement joins TRBV11-1 to TRBJ2-3, with 11 positions matching TRBD2. Germline values: CDR1 SGHAT, CDR2 FQDESV (reference sequence). There are 17 residues in the CDR3. After removal of 5 bases from V and 4 bases from J, the junction contained 11 bases not matched to a gene. The CDR3 nucleotides are TGTGCCAGCAGCGAGCGGAATAGCGGGAGGGGGGCAGATACGCAGTATTTT. Its protein is CASSERNSGRGADTQYF.

The chain couples TRBV19 to TRBJ2-7, with TRBD2 matching over 13 bases. The V gene end was trimmed by 1 base and the J gene end by 1 base; junction bases not matched to a gene: 10. In germline, CDR1 is LNHDA, CDR2 SQIVND (reference sequence). The CDR3 has 19 residues. In DNA form, the CDR3 reads TGTGCCAGTAGTATAGCGTGGGGGACTAGCGGGATTTCTTCCTACGAGCAGTACTTC. Protein product: CASSIAWGTSGISSYEQYF.

The genes are TRBV11-2 and TRBJ1-4, with no clear D. The CDR3 is 15 residues long. V was shortened by 4 bases and J by 8 bases, with 17 bases between the two germline ends. CDR1 SGHAT and CDR2 FQNNGV come from the germline V gene. The CDR3 coding sequence is TGTGCCAGCAGCTCAACAGCCGCCGTTTTCGAAAAACTGTTTTTT. Encoded protein: CASSSTAAVFEKLFF.

The rearrangement joins TRBV6-5 to TRBJ2-1, with TRBD1 identical over 11 bases. CDR3 length: 13 amino acids. With V trimmed by 8 bases and J by 4 bases, 1 base remained unmatched. Per germline, CDR1 MNHEY and CDR2 SVGAGI. CDR3 loop: CASGTGGYNEQFF. The CDR3 bases are TGTGCCAGCGGGACAGGGGGTTACAATGAGCAGTTCTTC.

The CDR3 bases are TGTGCCAGCACCTTGGACGGGTATCAGCCCCAGCATTTT. Its translation: CASTLDGYQPQHF. V is TRBV6-1 and J is TRBJ1-5; D is unclear. The germline V gene has CDR1 MNHNS and CDR2 SASEGT. The CDR3 has 13 amino acids. V lost 7 bases and J lost 5, with 12 bases in between.

The rearrangement links TRBV28 to TRBJ2-1; 10 bases fit TRBD2. This CDR3 is 17 amino acids long. The V gene end was trimmed by 2 bases and the J gene end by 1 base; junction bases not matched to a gene: 5. The germline CDR1 and CDR2 sequences are MDHEN and SYDVKM. This CDR3 is CASSLPTSGLSYNEQFF. The CDR3 region has the DNA TGTGCCAGCAGTTTACCGACTAGCGGGCTTTCCTACAATGAGCAGTTCTTC.

This clone showed up just once. J is TRBJ1-1 and V is TRBV5-5; 9 nucleotides line up with TRBD1. The CDR3 length is 17 residues. Unmatched junction bases numbered 7, after V lost 1 base and J lost 0 bases. Germline CDR1 reads SGHKS; CDR2 reads YYEKEE (reference sequence). CDR3 residues: CASSLLGQGGMNTEAFF. The CDR3 coding sequence is TGTGCCAGCAGCTTGTTGGGACAGGGAGGGATGAACACTGAAGCTTTCTTT.